This T cell receptor beta chain was identified during a study of T cells in narcolepsy. Whole-study context: Donors had narcolepsy type 1 or type 2, or were healthy controls.

The CDR3 runs to 14 residues. Germline CDR1 is SEHNR and CDR2 is FQNEAQ (reference sequence). V was shortened by 4 bases and J by 4 bases, with 11 bases between the two germline ends. Whole-study results and caveats: Autoreactive clonotypes reportedly recurred in blood of same and different patients, not controls. Autoreactive HCRT-specific and TRIB2-specific clonotypes were marked in same-patient CSF-versus-blood CD4+ comparisons. Autoreactive clone sequences were missing from some blood memory CD4+ repertoires.

Profiled with immunoSEQ multiplex PCR; TCRdb holds only in-frame clones, not every one. The sample yields tens of thousands of clones, approximately 78% seen once. As regards this clone: Its antigen is as yet unknown.

This sequence originates from a human donor with narcolepsy. The rearrangement joins TRBV7-9 to TRBJ1-3; D uncertain. Sequencing was performed on CD45RA- memory CD4+ T cells from PBMCs. CDR3 sequence (DNA): TGTGCCAGCAGCTCCAATAAGAGAGGAAACACCATATATTTT. Translation gives CASSSNKRGNTIYF.